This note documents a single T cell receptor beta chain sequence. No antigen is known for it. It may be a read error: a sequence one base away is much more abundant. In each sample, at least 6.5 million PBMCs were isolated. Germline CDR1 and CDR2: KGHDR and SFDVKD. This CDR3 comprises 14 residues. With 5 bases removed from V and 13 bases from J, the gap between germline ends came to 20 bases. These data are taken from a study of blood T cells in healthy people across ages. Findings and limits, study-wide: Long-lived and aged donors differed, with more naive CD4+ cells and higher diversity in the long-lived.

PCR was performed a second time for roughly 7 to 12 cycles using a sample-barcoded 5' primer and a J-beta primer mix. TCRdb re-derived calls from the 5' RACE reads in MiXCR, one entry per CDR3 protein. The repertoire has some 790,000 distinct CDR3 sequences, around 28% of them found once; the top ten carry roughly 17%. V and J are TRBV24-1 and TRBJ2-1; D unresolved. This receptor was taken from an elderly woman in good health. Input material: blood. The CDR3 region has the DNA TGTGCCACCAGTGGTGGAATTACCCAAGAGACCCAGTTCTTC. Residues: CATSGGITQETQFF.